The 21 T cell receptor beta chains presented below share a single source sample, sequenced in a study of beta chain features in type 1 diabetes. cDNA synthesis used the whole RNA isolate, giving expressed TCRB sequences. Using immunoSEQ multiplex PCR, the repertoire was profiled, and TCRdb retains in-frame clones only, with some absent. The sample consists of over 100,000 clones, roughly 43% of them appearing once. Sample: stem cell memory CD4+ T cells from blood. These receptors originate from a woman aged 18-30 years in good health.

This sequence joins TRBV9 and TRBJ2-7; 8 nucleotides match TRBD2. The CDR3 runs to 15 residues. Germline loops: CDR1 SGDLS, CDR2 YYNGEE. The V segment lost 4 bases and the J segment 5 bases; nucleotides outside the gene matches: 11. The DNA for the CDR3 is TGTGCCAGCAGCTCCCGGACAGCGGGGGACCACGAGCAGTACTTC. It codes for CASSSRTAGDHEQYF.

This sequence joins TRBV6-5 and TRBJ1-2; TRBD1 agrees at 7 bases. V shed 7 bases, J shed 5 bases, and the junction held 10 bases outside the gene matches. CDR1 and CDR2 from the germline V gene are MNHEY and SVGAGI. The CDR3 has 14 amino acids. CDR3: CASNTGDFRYGYTF. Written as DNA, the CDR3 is TGTGCCAGCAACACAGGGGACTTCCGTTATGGCTACACCTTC.

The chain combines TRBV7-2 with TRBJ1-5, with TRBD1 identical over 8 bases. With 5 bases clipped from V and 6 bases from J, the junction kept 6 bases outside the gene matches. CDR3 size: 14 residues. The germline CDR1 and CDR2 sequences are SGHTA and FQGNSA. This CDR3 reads CASSVQTGAQPQHF. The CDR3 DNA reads TGTGCCAGCAGCGTCCAGACAGGGGCTCAGCCCCAGCATTTT.

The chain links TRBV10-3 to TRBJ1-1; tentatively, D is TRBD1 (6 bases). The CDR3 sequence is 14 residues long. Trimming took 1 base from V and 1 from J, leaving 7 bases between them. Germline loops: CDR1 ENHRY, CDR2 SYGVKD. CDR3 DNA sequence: TGTGCCATCAGTGAGTGGGGACAGAACACTGAAGCTTTCTTT. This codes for CAISEWGQNTEAFF.

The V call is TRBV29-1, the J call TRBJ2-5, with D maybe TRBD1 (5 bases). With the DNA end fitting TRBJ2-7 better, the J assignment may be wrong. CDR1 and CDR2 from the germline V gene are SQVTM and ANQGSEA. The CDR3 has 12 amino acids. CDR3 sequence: CSVELQGYEQYF. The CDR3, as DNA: TGCAGCGTTGAGTTGCAGGGCTACGAGCAGTACTTC.

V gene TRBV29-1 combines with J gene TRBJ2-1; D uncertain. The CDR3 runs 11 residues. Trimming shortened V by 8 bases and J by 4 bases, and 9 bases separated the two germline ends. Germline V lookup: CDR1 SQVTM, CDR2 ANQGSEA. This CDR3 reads CSLRGYNEQFF. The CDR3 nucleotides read TGCAGCCTCCGAGGTTACAATGAGCAGTTCTTC.

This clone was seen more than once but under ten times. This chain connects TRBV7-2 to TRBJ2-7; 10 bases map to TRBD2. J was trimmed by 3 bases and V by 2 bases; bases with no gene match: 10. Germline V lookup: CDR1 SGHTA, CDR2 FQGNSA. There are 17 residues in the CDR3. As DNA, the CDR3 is TGTGCCAGCAGCTTATATGCTAGCGGGAGCCTTCGCTACGAGCAGTACTTC. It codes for CASSLYASGSLRYEQYF.

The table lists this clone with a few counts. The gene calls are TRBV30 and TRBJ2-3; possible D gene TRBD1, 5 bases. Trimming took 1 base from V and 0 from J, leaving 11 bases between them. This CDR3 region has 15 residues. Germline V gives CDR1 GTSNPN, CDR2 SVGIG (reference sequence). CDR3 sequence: CAWSANRPSTDTQYF. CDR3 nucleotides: TGTGCCTGGAGTGCTAACAGGCCAAGCACAGATACGCAGTATTTT.

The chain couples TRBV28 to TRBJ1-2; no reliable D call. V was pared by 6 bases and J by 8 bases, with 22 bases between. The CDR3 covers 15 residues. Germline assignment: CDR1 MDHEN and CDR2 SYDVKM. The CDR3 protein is CASSSASGSYGGYTF. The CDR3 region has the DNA TGTGCCAGCAGCTCGGCCTCTGGGTCCTACGGGGGCTACACCTTC.

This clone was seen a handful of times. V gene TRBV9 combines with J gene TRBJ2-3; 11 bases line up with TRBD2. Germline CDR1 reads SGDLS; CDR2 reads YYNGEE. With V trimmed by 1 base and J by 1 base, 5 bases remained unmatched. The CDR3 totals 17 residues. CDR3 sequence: CASSVSSGRSGTDTQYF. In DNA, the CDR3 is TGTGCCAGCAGCGTATCTAGCGGGAGGTCGGGCACAGATACGCAGTATTTT.

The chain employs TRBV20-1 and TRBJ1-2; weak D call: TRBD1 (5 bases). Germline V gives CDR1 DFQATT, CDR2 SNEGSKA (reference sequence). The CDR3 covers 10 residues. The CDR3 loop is CSAQGNGYTF. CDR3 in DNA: TGCAGCGCGCAGGGTAATGGCTACACCTTC.

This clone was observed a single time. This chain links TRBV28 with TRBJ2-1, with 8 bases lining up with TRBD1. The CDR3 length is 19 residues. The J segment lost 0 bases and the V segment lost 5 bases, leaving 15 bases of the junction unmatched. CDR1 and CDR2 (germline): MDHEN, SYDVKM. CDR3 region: CASSPDPGTGPSSYNEQFF. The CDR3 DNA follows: TGTGCCAGCAGTCCGGATCCCGGGACAGGTCCGAGCTCCTACAATGAGCAGTTCTTC.

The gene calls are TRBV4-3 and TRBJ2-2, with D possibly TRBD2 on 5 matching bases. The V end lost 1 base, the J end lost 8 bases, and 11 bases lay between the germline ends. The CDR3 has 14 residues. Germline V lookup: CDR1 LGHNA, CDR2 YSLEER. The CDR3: CASSQAASIGELFF. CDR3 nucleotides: TGCGCCAGCAGCCAAGCAGCTAGCATAGGGGAGCTGTTTTTT.

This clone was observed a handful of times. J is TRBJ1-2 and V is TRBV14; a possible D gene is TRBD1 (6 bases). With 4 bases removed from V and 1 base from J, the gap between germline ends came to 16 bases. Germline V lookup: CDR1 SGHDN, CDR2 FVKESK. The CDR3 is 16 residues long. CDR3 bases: TGTGCCAGCAGCCCGTCCGGGACACCTGGTAACTATGGCTACACCTTC. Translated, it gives CASSPSGTPGNYGYTF.

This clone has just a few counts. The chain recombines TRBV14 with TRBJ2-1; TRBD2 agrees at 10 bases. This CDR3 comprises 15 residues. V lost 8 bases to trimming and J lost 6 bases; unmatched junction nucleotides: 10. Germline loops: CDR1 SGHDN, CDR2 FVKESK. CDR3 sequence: CASAQQAGGPNEQFF. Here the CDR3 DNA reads TGTGCCAGCGCCCAGCAAGCGGGAGGGCCCAATGAGCAGTTCTTC.

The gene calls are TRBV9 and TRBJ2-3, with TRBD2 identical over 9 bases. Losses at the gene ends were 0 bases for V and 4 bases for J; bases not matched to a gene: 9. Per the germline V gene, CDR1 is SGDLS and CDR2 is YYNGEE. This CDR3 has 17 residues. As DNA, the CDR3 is TGTGCCAGCAGCGTAGGGGCTAGCGGGACTTTGGCAGATACGCAGTATTTT. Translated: CASSVGASGTLADTQYF.

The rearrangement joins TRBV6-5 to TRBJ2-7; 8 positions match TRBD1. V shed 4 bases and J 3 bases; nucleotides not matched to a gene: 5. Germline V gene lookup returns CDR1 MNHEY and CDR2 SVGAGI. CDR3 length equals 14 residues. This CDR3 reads CASSFDRGNYEQYF. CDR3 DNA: TGTGCCAGCAGTTTCGACAGGGGCAACTACGAGCAGTACTTC.

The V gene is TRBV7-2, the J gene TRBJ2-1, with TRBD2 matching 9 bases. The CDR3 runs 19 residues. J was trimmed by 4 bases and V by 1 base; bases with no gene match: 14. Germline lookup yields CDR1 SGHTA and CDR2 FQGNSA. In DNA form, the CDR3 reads TGTGCCAGCAGCTTAGGCGTTTTCGCGGGAGGGCCGGGTTACAATGAGCAGTTCTTC. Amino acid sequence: CASSLGVFAGGPGYNEQFF.

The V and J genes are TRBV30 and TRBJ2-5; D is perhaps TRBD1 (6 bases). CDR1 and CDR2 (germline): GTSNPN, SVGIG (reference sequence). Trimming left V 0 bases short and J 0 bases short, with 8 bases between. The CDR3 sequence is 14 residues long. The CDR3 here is CAWSVGGNQETQYF. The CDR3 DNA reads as TGTGCCTGGAGTGTAGGGGGAAACCAAGAGACCCAGTACTTC.

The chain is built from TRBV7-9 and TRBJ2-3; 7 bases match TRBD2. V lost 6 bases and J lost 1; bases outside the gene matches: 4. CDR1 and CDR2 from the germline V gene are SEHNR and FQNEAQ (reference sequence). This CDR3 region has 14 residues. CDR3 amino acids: CASSSLAGTDTQYF. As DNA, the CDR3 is TGTGCCAGCAGTAGCCTAGCGGGCACAGATACGCAGTATTTT.

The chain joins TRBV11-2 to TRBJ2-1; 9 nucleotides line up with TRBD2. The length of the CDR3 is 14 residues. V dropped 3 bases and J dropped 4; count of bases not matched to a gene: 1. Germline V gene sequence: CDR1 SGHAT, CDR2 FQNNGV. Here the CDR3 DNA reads TGTGCCAGCAGCTTTAGCGGGGGATACAATGAGCAGTTCTTC. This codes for CASSFSGGYNEQFF.